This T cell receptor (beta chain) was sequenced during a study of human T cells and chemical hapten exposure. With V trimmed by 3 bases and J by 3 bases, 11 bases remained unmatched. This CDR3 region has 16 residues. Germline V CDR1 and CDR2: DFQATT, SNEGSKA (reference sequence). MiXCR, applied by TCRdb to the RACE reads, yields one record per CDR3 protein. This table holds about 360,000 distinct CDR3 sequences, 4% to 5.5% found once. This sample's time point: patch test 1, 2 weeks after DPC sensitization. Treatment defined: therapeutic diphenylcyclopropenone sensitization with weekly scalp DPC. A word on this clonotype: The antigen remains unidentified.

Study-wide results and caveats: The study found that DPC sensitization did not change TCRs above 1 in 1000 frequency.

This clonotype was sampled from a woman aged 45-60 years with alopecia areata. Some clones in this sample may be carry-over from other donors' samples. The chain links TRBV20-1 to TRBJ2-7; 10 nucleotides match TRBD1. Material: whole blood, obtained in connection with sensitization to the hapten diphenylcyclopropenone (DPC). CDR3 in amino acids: CSARGQGLPGYYEQYF. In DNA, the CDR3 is TGCAGTGCTAGGGGACAGGGGCTCCCCGGATACTACGAGCAGTACTTC.